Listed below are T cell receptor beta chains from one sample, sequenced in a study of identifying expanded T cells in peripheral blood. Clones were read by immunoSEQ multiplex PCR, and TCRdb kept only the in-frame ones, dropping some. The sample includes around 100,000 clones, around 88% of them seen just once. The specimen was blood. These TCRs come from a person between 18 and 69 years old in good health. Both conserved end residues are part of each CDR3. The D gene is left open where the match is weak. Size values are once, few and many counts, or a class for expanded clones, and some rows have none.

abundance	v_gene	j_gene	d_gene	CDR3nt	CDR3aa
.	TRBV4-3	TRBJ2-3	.	TGCGCCAGCAGGCGAACACCGACCGGTCGAGCTAGCACAGATACGCAGTATTTT	CASRRTPTGRASTDTQYF
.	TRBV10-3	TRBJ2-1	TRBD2	TGTGCCATCAGTGAGTATTGGGAGGGGCGAAGAAACAATGAGCAGTTCTTC	CAISEYWEGRRNNEQFF
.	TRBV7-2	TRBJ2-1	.	TGTGCCAGCAGCCCCCGCTCCGCCGATGAGCAGTTCTTC	CASSPRSADEQFF
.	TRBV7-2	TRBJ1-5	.	TGTGCCAGCAGGATTTCGGGGGGGCTGGGCAATCAGCCCCAGCATTTT	CASRISGGLGNQPQHF
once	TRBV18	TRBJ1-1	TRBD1	TGTGCCAGCTCACCCTACGGGACAGGGGGTGACACTGAAGCTTTCTTT	CASSPYGTGGDTEAFF
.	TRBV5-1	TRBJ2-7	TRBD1	TGCGCCAGCAGCTTCGGGACAGAGCTAACCTACGAGCAGTACTTC	CASSFGTELTYEQYF
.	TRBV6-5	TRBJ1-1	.	TGTGCCAGCAGTTACAATACAGTGAACACTGAAGCTTTCTTT	CASSYNTVNTEAFF
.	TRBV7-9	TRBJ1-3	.	TGTGCCAGCAGCTTAAGGACGGCTGGTTCTGGAAACACCATATATTTT	CASSLRTAGSGNTIYF
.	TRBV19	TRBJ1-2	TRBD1	TGTGCCAGTAGCGAACAGGGGTCTGTTTATGGCTACACCTTC	CASSEQGSVYGYTF
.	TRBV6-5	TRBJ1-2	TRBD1	TGTGCCAGCAGGTCGGGACAGGGGGTGTATGGCTACACCTTC	CASRSGQGVYGYTF
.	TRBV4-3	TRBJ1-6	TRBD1	TGCGCCAGCCCTTTCAGGGGGCCTAATTCACCCCTCCACTTT	CASPFRGPNSPLHF
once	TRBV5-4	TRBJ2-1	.	TGTGCCAGCAGCAAGGGTACCCTGACGGGGTACAATGAGCAGTTCTTC	CASSKGTLTGYNEQFF
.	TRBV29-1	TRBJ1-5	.	TGCAGCGTTGAAGGATATAGCAATCAGCCCCAGCATTTT	CSVEGYSNQPQHF
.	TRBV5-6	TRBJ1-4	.	TGTGCCAGCAGCTTGTCGACAGAAACTAATGAAAAACTGTTTTTT	CASSLSTETNEKLFF
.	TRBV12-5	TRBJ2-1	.	TGTGCTAGTGGTTTGCCGCTTAGGGTGTCGGTGGTAGATGAGCAGTTCTTC	CASGLPLRVSVVDEQFF
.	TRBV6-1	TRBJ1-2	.	TGTGCCAGCGTCGGGCCCGGGGGTGCCTATGGCTACACCTTC	CASVGPGGAYGYTF
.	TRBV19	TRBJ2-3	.	TGTGCCAGTAGTATAGGGCTGTGGACTCCCGGGGGCAAAGATACGCAGTATTTT	CASSIGLWTPGGKDTQYF
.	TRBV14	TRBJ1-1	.	TGTGCCAGCAGCCCCTTTACCTCCGACAACACTGAAGCTTTCTTT	CASSPFTSDNTEAFF
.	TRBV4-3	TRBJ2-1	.	TGCGCCAGCAGCCTTGGCGCGGGGGCCGTTTACAATGAGCAGTTCTTC	CASSLGAGAVYNEQFF
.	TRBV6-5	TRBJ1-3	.	TGTGCCAGCAGTTACCAGGGCACCATATATTTT	CASSYQGTIYF
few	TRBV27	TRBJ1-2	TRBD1	TGTGCCAGCAGGGGGGACAGGGGGCGAAATGGCTACACCTTC	CASRGDRGRNGYTF
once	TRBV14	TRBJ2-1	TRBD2	TGTGCCAGCAGCCGAGACCCGAAGCGGGGGGCCGACAATGAGCAGTTCTTC	CASSRDPKRGADNEQFF
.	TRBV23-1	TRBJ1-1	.	TGCGCCAGCAGTCGGGGCCACATGAACACTGAAGCTTTCTTT	CASSRGHMNTEAFF
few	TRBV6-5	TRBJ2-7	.	TGTGCCAGCAGGAAAACAGGGGGGGCCGAGCAGTACTTC	CASRKTGGAEQYF
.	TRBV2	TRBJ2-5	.	TGTGCCAGCATGTACCAAGAGACCCAGTACTTC	CASMYQETQYF
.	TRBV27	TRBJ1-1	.	TGTGCCAGCAGTTTATCGAGTGGGACCGGGGAAGCTTTCTTT	CASSLSSGTGEAFF
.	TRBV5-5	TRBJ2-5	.	TGTGCCAGCAGCTCCCGGAGGCAGCAAGAGACCCAGTACTTC	CASSSRRQQETQYF
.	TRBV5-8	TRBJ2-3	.	TGTGCCAGCAGCTTGCCCCTGGGCGGGGAGATCACAGATACGCAGTATTTT	CASSLPLGGEITDTQYF
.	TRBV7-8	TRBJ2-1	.	TGTGCCAGCAGCTTAGCATACGGGGGTTTGGAGGGTGAGCAGTTCTTC	CASSLAYGGLEGEQFF
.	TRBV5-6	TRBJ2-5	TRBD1	TGTGCCAGCAGACAGGGGCAAGAGACCCAGTACTTC	CASRQGQETQYF
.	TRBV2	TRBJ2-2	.	TGTGCCAGCACCGGAGAGCAGAACACCGGGGAGCTGTTTTTT	CASTGEQNTGELFF
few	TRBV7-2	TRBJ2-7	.	TGTGCCAGCAGCTTTGGTGGCGCTCCCTACGAGCAGTACTTC	CASSFGGAPYEQYF
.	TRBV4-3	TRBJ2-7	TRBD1	TGCGCCAGCAGCCGGGGACAGGGGGCCGACGAGCAGTACTTC	CASSRGQGADEQYF
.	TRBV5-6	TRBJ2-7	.	TGTGCCAGCAGGTCCGCCTACGAGCAGTACTTC	CASRSAYEQYF
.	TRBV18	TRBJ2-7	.	TGTGCCAGCTCACCACCCCTTCGGGGGAATACCTACGAGCAGTACTTC	CASSPPLRGNTYEQYF
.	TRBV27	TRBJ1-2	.	TGTGCCAGCAGTTCCTCCGGATCCATTAACTATGGCTACACCTTC	CASSSSGSINYGYTF
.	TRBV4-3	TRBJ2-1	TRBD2	TGCGCCAGCAGCCCCCGAGTTTGGACTAGCAATGAGCAGTTCTTC	CASSPRVWTSNEQFF
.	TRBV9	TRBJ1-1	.	TGTGCCAGCAGCGTAGTCCCCGGGGGCAGTGAGGCTTTCTTT	CASSVVPGGSEAFF
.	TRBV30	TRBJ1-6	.	TGTGCCTGGAGTTCCCCCCGGGGACCCTATAATTCACCCCTCCACTTT	CAWSSPRGPYNSPLHF
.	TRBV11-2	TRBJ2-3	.	TGTGCCAGCAGCTTAATAGGATGGGGCACAGATACGCAGTATTTT	CASSLIGWGTDTQYF
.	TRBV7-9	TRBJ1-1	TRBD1	TGTGCCAGCAGCCGGGACAGGGGGTTGACTGAAGCTTTCTTT	CASSRDRGLTEAFF
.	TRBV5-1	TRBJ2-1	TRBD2	TGCGCCAGCAGCTCGTCGGTAACTAGCGATTACAATGAGCAGTTCTTC	CASSSSVTSDYNEQFF
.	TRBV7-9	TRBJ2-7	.	TGTGCCAGCAGCTTGACTCCTACCTACGAGCAGTACTTC	CASSLTPTYEQYF
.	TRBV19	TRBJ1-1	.	TGTGCCAGTAGTATAGGTACAGGAATGAACACTGAAGCTTTCTTT	CASSIGTGMNTEAFF
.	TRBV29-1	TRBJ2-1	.	TGCAGCGTGCCCTCCACCGGGGAGCAGTTCTTC	CSVPSTGEQFF
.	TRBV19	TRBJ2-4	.	TGTGCCAGTAGTCCAGGAAACAAAAACATTCAGTACTTC	CASSPGNKNIQYF
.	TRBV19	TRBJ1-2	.	TGTGCCAGTAAGGGTCCCCCCGGGGGCTACACCTTC	CASKGPPGGYTF
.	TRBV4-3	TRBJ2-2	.	TGCGCCAGCAGCCAATATACTACAGGGACCGGGGAGCTGTTTTTT	CASSQYTTGTGELFF
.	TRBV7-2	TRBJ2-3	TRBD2	TGTGCCAGCAGTCGTTCCCCCCGAGCTAGCGGGACCACAGATACGCAGTATTTT	CASSRSPRASGTTDTQYF
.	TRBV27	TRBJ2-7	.	TGTGCCAGCAGTTTCGCGTGGTCTAACCTCGGCGGGCAGTACTTC	CASSFAWSNLGGQYF
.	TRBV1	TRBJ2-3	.	TGCACCAGCAGCCAAGCCTTACCCAGTCGTGGTGTGCAGTATTTT	CTSSQALPSRGVQYF
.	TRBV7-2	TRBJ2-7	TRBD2	TGTGCCAGCAGCCTCTTCGGTCGGGGGGACTACGAGCAGTACTTC	CASSLFGRGDYEQYF
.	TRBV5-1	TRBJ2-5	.	TGCGCCAGCAGCTTTCTCGGCTCTGGTGGGGGGACAGAGACCCAGTACTTC	CASSFLGSGGGTETQYF